The 14 T cell receptor beta chains below come from one sample, sequenced in a study of cytomegalovirus exposure and HLA in healthy donors. The PCR contained 60 Vbeta and 13 Jbeta primers. Sequencing used immunoSEQ multiplex PCR; TCRdb keeps in-frame clones, though not all of them. The sample features about 55,000 clones, with approximately 10% in its top ten. Sequenced input: PBMCs. These receptors all come from a man aged 50 to 59 in good health and CMV-seropositive.

The V and J genes are TRBV7-2 and TRBJ2-7; a possible D gene is TRBD2 (7 bases). V lost 1 base to trimming and J lost 7 bases, with 17 bases between them. This CDR3 spans 15 amino acids. The germline CDR1 and CDR2 sequences are SGHTA and FQGNSA. CDR3 bases: TGTGCCAGCAGCTTAGTGGGGGGGGCCGCCGGGGAGCAGTACTTC. Translated: CASSLVGGAAGEQYF.

J is TRBJ2-7 and V is TRBV18; the match to TRBD1 covers 7 bases. The trim removed 3 bases at V and 4 bases at J, leaving 9 bases unmatched. This CDR3 spans 15 amino acids. Germline V CDR1 and CDR2: KGHSH, LQKENI. This chain's CDR3 is CASSPPGQPLYEQYF. The CDR3 nucleotides are TGTGCCAGCTCACCCCCGGGACAGCCTTTATACGAGCAGTACTTC.

The chain joins TRBV19 to TRBJ1-1; 12 nucleotides line up with TRBD1. V gave up 6 bases and J gave up 4 bases; unmatched junction bases: 6. Germline CDR1 LNHDA, CDR2 SQIVND (reference sequence). The CDR3 has 15 amino acids. The CDR3 DNA is TGTGCCAGTAGCTGGGGACAGGGGGCGACCACTGAAGCTTTCTTT. Residues: CASSWGQGATTEAFF.

The chain is built from TRBV9 and TRBJ1-4; no clear D. The CDR3 is 14 residues long. Germline V gives CDR1 SGDLS, CDR2 YYNGEE. The V gene lost 3 bases and the J gene lost 4 bases, with 10 bases spanning the gap. CDR3 residues: CASSEWAFNEKLFF. The CDR3 region has the DNA TGTGCCAGCAGCGAATGGGCCTTTAATGAAAAACTGTTTTTT.

V usage is TRBV2 and J usage is TRBJ1-4; the D gene is possibly TRBD1 (5 bases). Per germline, CDR1 SNHLY and CDR2 FYNNEI. The V gene lost 7 bases and the J gene lost 2 bases, with 8 bases spanning the gap. This CDR3 comprises 13 residues. The CDR3 is CASKKGTNEKLFF. Here the CDR3 DNA reads TGTGCCAGCAAGAAGGGGACTAATGAAAAACTGTTTTTT.

This chain connects TRBV5-6 to TRBJ1-1; 7 bases are shared with TRBD1. From germline, CDR1 is SGHDT and CDR2 YYEEEE. CDR3 length equals 16 residues. The J segment lost 7 bases and the V segment lost 0 bases, leaving 12 bases of the junction unmatched. In DNA form, the CDR3 reads TGTGCCAGCAGCTTGGAGGCAGGGGGAGTTGTGGGTGAAGCTTTCTTT. This translates into CASSLEAGGVVGEAFF.

The chain recombines TRBV9 with TRBJ2-1, with 7 bases identical to TRBD1. V gave up 1 base and J gave up 7 bases; unmatched junction bases: 8. Germline V gene sequence: CDR1 SGDLS, CDR2 YYNGEE. The CDR3 is made up of 15 amino acids. The DNA of the CDR3 is TGTGCCAGCAGCGTACAAACAGGGGCAGGGAATGAGCAGTTCTTC. This translates into CASSVQTGAGNEQFF.

The genes are TRBV27 and TRBJ2-7, with TRBD2 identical over 7 bases. This CDR3 is 15 amino acids long. The J segment lost 0 bases and the V segment lost 2 bases, leaving 4 bases of the junction unmatched. Germline V CDR1 and CDR2: MNHEY, SMNVEV (reference sequence). The CDR3 region has the DNA TGTGCCAGCAGTTTAGAAGCGGGAAGCTCCTACGAGCAGTACTTC. Residues: CASSLEAGSSYEQYF.

Worth noting for this clone: At one boundary the junction diverges from the germline segment, which might be a read error. The V and J genes are TRBV5-1 and TRBJ2-7; 7 nucleotides line up with TRBD1. The CDR3 sequence is 16 residues long. CDR1 and CDR2 (germline): SGHRS, YFSETQ. The chain's CDR3 is CASSLWTGKRGYEQSF. The CDR3 coding sequence is TGCGCCAGCAGCTTATGGACAGGCAAAAGGGGCTACGAGCAGTCCTTC.

This sequence joins TRBV7-9 and TRBJ1-1; D perhaps matches TRBD1 (6 bases). The germline V and J ends were trimmed by 7 bases and 1 base, with 10 bases remaining between them. Germline V gene sequence: CDR1 SEHNR, CDR2 FQNEAQ (reference sequence). The CDR3 covers 13 residues. The DNA of the CDR3 is TGTGCCAGCATGGGACAACCGAACACTGAAGCTTTCTTT. The encoded protein is CASMGQPNTEAFF.

V gene TRBV9 combines with J gene TRBJ2-3; possibly TRBD2 for D (6 bases). The germline V gene encodes CDR1 SGDLS and CDR2 YYNGEE. V lost 1 base and J lost 2, with 11 bases in between. The CDR3 extends over 15 amino acids. The CDR3 sequence is CASSVLGRSTDTQYF. CDR3 DNA: TGTGCCAGCAGCGTATTGGGGAGGTCCACAGATACGCAGTATTTT.

The gene calls are TRBV18 and TRBJ1-4; D gene ambiguous. The germline V gene encodes CDR1 KGHSH and CDR2 LQKENI. The CDR3 totals 14 residues. V was pared by 1 base and J by 8 bases, with 11 bases between. CDR3 coding DNA: TGTGCCAGCTCACCACAGAATCCCGGGGAAAAACTGTTTTTT. Translation: CASSPQNPGEKLFF.

The V call is TRBV19, the J call TRBJ1-2; no clear D. Trimming shortened V by 3 bases and J by 4 bases, and 9 bases separated the two germline ends. CDR3 length: 13 residues. CDR1 and CDR2 (germline): LNHDA, SQIVND (reference sequence). DNA of the CDR3: TGTGCCAGTAGTATTGAGTTTGGCTATGGCTACACCTTC. Its translation is CASSIEFGYGYTF.

The CDR3, as DNA: TGTGCCAGTAGTATCTGGGGGGGGGATGCCAAAAACATTCAGTACTTC. It encodes CASSIWGGDAKNIQYF. The chain links TRBV19 to TRBJ2-4, with TRBD2 identical over 7 bases. CDR1 and CDR2 from the germline V gene are LNHDA and SQIVND (reference sequence). With 3 bases clipped from V and 1 base from J, the junction kept 6 bases outside the gene matches. CDR3 length equals 16 residues.